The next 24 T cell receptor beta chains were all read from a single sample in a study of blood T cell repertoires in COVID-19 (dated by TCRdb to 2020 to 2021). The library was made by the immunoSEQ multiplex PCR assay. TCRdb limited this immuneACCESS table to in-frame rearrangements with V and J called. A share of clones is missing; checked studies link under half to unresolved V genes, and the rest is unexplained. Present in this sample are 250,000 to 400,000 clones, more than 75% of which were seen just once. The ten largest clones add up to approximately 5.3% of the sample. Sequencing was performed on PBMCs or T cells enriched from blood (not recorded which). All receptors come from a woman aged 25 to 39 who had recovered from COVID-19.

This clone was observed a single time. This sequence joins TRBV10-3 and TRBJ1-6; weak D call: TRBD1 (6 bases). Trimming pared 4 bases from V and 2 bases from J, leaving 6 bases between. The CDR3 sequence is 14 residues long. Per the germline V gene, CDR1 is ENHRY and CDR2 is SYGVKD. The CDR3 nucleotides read TGTGCCATCAGTGGGACAGCCTATAATTCACCCCTCCACTTT. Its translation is CAISGTAYNSPLHF.

CDR3 DNA sequence: TGTGCCAGCAGCCCTGGGACAGGAAGGGATGAAGCTTTCTTT. As protein: CASSPGTGRDEAFF. V is TRBV9 and J is TRBJ1-1; 8 bases align to TRBD1. CDR1 is SGDLS, CDR2 YYNGEE, per germline. With V trimmed by 4 bases and J by 7 bases, 9 bases remained unmatched. The CDR3 is 14 residues long. The complete variable domain, with remaining parts taken from reference TRBV9 and TRBJ1-1, reads DSGVTQTPKHLITATGQRVTLRCSPRSGDLSVYWYQQSLDQGLQFLIQYYNGEERAKGNILERFSAQQFPDLHSELNLSSLELGDSALYFCASSPGTGRDEAFFGQGTRLTVV.

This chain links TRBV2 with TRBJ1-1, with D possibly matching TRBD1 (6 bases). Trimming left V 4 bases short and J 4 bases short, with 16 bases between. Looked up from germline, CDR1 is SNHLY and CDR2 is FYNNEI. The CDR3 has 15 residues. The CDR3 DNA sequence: TGTGCCAGCAGTGGGACAGCTAGTAGGGGCACTGAAGCTTTCTTT. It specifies CASSGTASRGTEAFF.

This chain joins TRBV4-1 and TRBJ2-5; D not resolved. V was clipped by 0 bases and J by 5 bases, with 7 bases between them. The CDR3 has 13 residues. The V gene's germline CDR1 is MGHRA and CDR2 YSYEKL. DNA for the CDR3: TGCGCCAGCAGCCAAGATTCGCGCGAGACCCAGTACTTC. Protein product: CASSQDSRETQYF.

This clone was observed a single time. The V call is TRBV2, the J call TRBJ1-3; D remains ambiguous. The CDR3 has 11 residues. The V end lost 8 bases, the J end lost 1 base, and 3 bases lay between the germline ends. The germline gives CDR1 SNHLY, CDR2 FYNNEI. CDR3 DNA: TGTGCCAGCCTATCTGGAAACACCATATATTTT. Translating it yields CASLSGNTIYF.

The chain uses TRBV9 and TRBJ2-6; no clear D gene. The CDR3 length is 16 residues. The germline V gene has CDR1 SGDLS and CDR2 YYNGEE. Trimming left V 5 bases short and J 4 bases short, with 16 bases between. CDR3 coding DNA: TGTGCCAGCAGTCTTTTTGACGGGTACGGGGCCAACGTCCTGACTTTC. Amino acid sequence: CASSLFDGYGANVLTF.

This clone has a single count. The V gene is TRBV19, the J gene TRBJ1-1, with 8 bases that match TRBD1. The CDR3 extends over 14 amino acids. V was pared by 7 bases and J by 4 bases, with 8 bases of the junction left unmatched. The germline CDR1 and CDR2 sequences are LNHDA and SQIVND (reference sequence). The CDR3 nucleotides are TGTGCCAGTAAGGCGGACAGGGTCAGCACTGAAGCTTTCTTT. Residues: CASKADRVSTEAFF.

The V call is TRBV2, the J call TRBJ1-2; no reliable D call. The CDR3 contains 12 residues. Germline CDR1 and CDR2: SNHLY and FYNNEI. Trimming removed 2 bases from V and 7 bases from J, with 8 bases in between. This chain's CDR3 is CASSESGVGYTF. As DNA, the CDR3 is TGTGCCAGCAGTGAAAGCGGGGTTGGCTACACCTTC.

The DNA for the CDR3 is TGTGCCAGCTCACCACGCCAGGGGTCTGAAAAACTGTTTTTT. It encodes CASSPRQGSEKLFF. The chain employs TRBV18 and TRBJ1-4; D perhaps matches TRBD1 (6 bases). This CDR3 has 14 amino acids. V lost 1 base and J lost 7, with 10 bases in between. Germline CDR1 is KGHSH and CDR2 is LQKENI.

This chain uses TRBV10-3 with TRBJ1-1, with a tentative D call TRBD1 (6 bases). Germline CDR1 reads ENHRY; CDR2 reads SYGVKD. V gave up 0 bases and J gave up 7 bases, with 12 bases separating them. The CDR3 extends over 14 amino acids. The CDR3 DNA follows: TGTGCCATCAGTGAGTCGGGGGGGGCCTTTGAAGCTTTCTTT. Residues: CAISESGGAFEAFF.

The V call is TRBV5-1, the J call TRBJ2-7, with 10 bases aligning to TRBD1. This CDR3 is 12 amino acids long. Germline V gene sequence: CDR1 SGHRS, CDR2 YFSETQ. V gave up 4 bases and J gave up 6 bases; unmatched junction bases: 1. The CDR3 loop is CASSRTGGEQYF. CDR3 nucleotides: TGCGCCAGCAGCCGGACAGGGGGCGAGCAGTACTTC. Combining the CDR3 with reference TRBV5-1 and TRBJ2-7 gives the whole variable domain KAGVTQTPRYLIKTRGQQVTLSCSPISGHRSVSWYQQTPGQGLQFLFEYFSETQRNKGNFPGRFSGRQFSNSRSEMNVSTLELGDSALYLCASSRTGGEQYFGPGTRLTVT.

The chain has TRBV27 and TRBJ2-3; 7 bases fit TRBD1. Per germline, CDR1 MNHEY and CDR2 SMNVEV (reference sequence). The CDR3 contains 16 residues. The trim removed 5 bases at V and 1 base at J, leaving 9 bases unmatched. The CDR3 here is CASSADRAWGTDTQYF. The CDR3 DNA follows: TGTGCCAGCAGTGCCGACAGGGCTTGGGGCACAGATACGCAGTATTTT.

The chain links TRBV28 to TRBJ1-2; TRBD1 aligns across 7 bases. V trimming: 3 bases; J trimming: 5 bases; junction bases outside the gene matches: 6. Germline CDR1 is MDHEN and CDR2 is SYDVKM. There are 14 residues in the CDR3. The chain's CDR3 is CASSFLTGSYGYTF. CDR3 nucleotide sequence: TGTGCCAGCAGTTTCCTGACAGGGTCGTATGGCTACACCTTC.

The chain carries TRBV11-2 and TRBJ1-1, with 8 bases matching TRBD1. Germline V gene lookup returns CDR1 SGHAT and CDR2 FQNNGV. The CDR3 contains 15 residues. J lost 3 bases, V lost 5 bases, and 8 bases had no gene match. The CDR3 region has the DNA TGTGCCAGCAGCGCCCGGACAGGGTCCGACACTGAAGCTTTCTTT. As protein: CASSARTGSDTEAFF.

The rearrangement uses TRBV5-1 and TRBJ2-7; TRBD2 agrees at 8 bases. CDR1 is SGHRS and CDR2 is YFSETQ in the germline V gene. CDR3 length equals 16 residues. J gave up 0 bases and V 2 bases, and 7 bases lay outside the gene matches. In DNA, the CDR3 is TGCGCCAGCAGCTTCACGGCGGGGGGAATCTCCTACGAGCAGTACTTC. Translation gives CASSFTAGGISYEQYF.

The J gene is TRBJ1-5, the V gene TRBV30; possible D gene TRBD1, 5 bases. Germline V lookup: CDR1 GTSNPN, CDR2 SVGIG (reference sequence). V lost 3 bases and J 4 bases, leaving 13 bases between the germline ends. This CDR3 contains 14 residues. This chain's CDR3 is CAWSLGRINQPQHF. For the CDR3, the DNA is TGTGCCTGGAGCCTGGGGCGGATAAATCAGCCCCAGCATTTT.

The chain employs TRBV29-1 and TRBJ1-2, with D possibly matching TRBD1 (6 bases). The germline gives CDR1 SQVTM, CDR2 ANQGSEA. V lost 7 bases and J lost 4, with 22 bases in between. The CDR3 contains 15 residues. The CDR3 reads CSAPTNRGASYGYTF. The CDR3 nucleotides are TGCAGCGCCCCAACTAATCGGGGGGCCAGCTATGGCTACACCTTC.

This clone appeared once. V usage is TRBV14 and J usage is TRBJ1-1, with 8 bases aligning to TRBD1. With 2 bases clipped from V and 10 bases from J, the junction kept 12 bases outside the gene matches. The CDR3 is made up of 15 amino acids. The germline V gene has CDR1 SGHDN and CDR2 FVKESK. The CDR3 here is CASSQTGTSGGSAFF. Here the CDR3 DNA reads TGTGCCAGCAGCCAAACCGGAACCTCAGGGGGCTCAGCTTTCTTT.

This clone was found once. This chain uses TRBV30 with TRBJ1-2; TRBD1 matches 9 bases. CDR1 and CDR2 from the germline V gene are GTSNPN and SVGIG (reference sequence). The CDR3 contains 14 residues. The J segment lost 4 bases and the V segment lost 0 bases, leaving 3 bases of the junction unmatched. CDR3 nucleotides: TGTGCCTGGAGTGTAGGGACAGGGCTCTATGGCTACACCTTC. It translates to CAWSVGTGLYGYTF. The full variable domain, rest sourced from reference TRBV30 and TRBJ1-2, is SQTIHQWPATLVQPVGSPLSLECTVEGTSNPNLYWYRQAAGRGLQLLFYSVGIGQISSEVPQNLSASRPQDRQFILSSKKLLLSDSGFYLCAWSVGTGLYGYTFGSGTRLTVV.

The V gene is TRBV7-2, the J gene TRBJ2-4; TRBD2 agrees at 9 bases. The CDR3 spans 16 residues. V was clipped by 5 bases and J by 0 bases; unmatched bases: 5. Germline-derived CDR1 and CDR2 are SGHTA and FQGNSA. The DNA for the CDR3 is TGTGCCAGCAGCACCCAGCGGGGGGCAGCCAAAAACATTCAGTACTTC. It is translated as CASSTQRGAAKNIQYF.

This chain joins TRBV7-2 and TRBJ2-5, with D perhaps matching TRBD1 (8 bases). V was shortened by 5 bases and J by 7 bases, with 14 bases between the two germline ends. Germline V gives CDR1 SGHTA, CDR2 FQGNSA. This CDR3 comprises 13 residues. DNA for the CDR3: TGTGCCAGCAGCCTCACAGGGGGGGGGACCCAGTACTTC. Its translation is CASSLTGGGTQYF.

The DNA of the CDR3 is TGTGCCAGCAGTTTACGGTGGCAGGGTATGGAGTACTTC. Translating it yields CASSLRWQGMEYF. V gene TRBV28 combines with J gene TRBJ2-4; D might be TRBD1 (5 bases). Germline V gene data show CDR1 as MDHEN and CDR2 as SYDVKM. V lost 2 bases to trimming and J lost 14 bases, with 16 bases between them. The CDR3 spans 13 residues.

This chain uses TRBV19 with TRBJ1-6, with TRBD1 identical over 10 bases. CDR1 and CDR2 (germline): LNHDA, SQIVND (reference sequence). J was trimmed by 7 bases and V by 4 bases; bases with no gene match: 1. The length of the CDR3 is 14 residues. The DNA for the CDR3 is TGTGCCAGTAGTAGGGGACAGGGGAATTCACCCCTCCACTTT. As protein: CASSRGQGNSPLHF.

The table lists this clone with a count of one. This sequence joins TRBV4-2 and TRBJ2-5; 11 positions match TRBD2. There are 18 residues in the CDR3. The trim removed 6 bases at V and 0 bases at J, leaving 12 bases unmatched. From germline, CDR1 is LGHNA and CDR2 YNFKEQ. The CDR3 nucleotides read TGTGCCAGCAGTTACGCTAGCGGGGGGATACGGTACCAAGAGACCCAGTACTTC. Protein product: CASSYASGGIRYQETQYF.